A selection of T cell receptor beta chains follows, all from one sample in a study of shared clonotypes between healthy human individuals. The table came from immunoSEQ multiplex PCR; TCRdb's copy has only in-frame clones and leaves some out. The sample has some 2,000,000 clones, about 95% seen once; the top ten hold roughly 0.13%. What was sequenced was naive CD4+ T cells sorted from blood. Receptors originate from a man between 18 and 35 years old in good health. CDR3s include the opening cysteine and the closing phenylalanine or tryptophan. A D gene is named only where the DNA matches it firmly. Clone size, where shown, is once, few, many, or a class for clones that have expanded.

V	D	size	J	DNA	CDR3
TRBV2	-	-	TRBJ2-7	TGTGCCAGCAGTGGTTACTACGAGCAGTACTTC	CASSGYYEQYF
TRBV6-6	TRBD1	-	TRBJ1-1	TGTGCCAGCAGTCCAGGGGGCCGTACCACTGAAGCTTTCTTT	CASSPGGRTTEAFF
TRBV2	TRBD1	once	TRBJ2-1	TGTGCCAGCAGTACAGGGGGTACGGAGTTCTTC	CASSTGGTEFF
TRBV5-1	TRBD1	-	TRBJ2-7	TGCGCCAGCAGTCAAGACAGGGGCGGCGAGCAGTACTTC	CASSQDRGGEQYF
TRBV30	-	-	TRBJ2-1	TGTGCCTGGATTGGTCGTCTGAGGGACAATGAGCAGTTCTTC	CAWIGRLRDNEQFF
TRBV5-1	TRBD1	-	TRBJ1-1	TGCGCCAGCAGCGCCGGGACAGCCAACACTGAAGCTTTCTTT	CASSAGTANTEAFF
TRBV7-7	TRBD2	-	TRBJ2-3	TGTGCTAGCAGCTTAAGGGTCCTTGGCGGGGGTTTTTTGGATACGCAGTATTTT	CASSLRVLGGGFLDTQYF
TRBV6-4	-	-	TRBJ2-3	TGTGCCAGCAGTGGCGGGATGAGCACAGATACGCAGTATTTT	CASSGGMSTDTQYF
TRBV5-6	-	-	TRBJ2-3	TGTGCCAGCAGTCTAACCACAGATACGCAGTATTTT	CASSLTTDTQYF
TRBV30	-	-	TRBJ1-4	TGTGCCTGGAGTGTAAAAGTGTTCGGCGAAAAACTGTTTTTT	CAWSVKVFGEKLFF
TRBV7-9	-	once	TRBJ2-5	TGTGCCAGCAGCCCATCGGAGACCCAGTACTTC	CASSPSETQYF
TRBV6-6	-	-	TRBJ1-2	TGTGCCAGCAGTTACAGGGGAGCTAACTATGGCTACACCTTC	CASSYRGANYGYTF
TRBV2	-	-	TRBJ1-3	TGTGCCAGCAGTGAACCGCGGAGCTGGGGAAACACCATATATTTT	CASSEPRSWGNTIYF
TRBV6-5	-	-	TRBJ2-2	TGTGCCAGCAGTTATGGCTGGTCGAACACCGGGGAGCTGTTTTTT	CASSYGWSNTGELFF
TRBV5-4	-	-	TRBJ2-2	TGTGCCAGCAGCTTGGAGGGGTTGGACACCGGGGAGCTGTTTTTT	CASSLEGLDTGELFF
TRBV5-1	-	-	TRBJ1-1	TGCGCCAGCAGCTTGGACGGTCTCGAAGCTTTCTTT	CASSLDGLEAFF
TRBV5-6	TRBD1	-	TRBJ1-1	TGTGCCAGCAGCCTAGCGGACAGGGTAGAAGGTGAAGCTTTCTTT	CASSLADRVEGEAFF
TRBV7-2	-	-	TRBJ1-4	TGTGCCAGCAGCTTAAGCAGGGGAGGTGAAAAACTGTTTTTT	CASSLSRGGEKLFF
TRBV7-6	TRBD2	-	TRBJ2-7	TGTGCCAGCAGCTTAGCGACTAGCGGGACCCCTGGCTACGAGCAGTACTTC	CASSLATSGTPGYEQYF
TRBV7-2	-	once	TRBJ1-6	TGTGCCAGCAGCTCAAAACAGGGTGGCGGTAATTCACCCCTCCACTTT	CASSSKQGGGNSPLHF
TRBV29-1	-	-	TRBJ2-7	TGCAGCGCCTCTCAGCCGGGGATGGGTAACGAGCAGTACTTC	CSASQPGMGNEQYF
TRBV10-1	-	-	TRBJ2-5	TGCGCCAGCAGTAAGGGCGGGACAGAAGAGACCCAGTACTTC	CASSKGGTEETQYF
TRBV11-2	-	-	TRBJ2-1	TGTGCCAGCAGCGCACAGGGTCTGCTTCGGAATGAGCAGTTCTTC	CASSAQGLLRNEQFF
TRBV5-6	-	-	TRBJ2-3	TGTGCCAGCAGCTTGTGGACAGGGAGGGGCACAGATACGCAGTATTTT	CASSLWTGRGTDTQYF
TRBV18	TRBD1	once	TRBJ1-5	TGTGCCAGCTCACCGGTAATCCTCCCAGGGGGAGGTCAGCCCCAGCATTTT	CASSPVILPGGGQPQHF
TRBV19	TRBD1	-	TRBJ1-2	TGTGCCAGCGACAGGGGGAGGAGAGAGAGTTCCTATGGCTACACCTTC	CASDRGRRESSYGYTF
TRBV10-1	TRBD2	-	TRBJ2-2	TGCGCCAGCAGCACCGGGACTAGCGGCACCGGGGAGCTGTTTTTT	CASSTGTSGTGELFF
TRBV2	-	-	TRBJ1-1	TGTGCCAGCGGCCGCAGGGTTGTTGACACTGAAGCTTTCTTT	CASGRRVVDTEAFF
TRBV28	TRBD1	-	TRBJ1-2	TGTGCCAGCAGTTTGGGAAGACAGGGGTTAGGCTACACCTTC	CASSLGRQGLGYTF
TRBV2	-	-	TRBJ2-3	TGTGCCAGCAGTGCGAGGGACACAGATACGCAGTATTTT	CASSARDTDTQYF
TRBV29-1	-	-	TRBJ2-5	TGCAGCGTTGAGGCTGGACTTCAAGAGACCCAGTACTTC	CSVEAGLQETQYF
TRBV7-2	-	-	TRBJ2-1	TGTGCCAGCAGCGCATCATTCCGGACTGAGCAGTTCTTC	CASSASFRTEQFF
TRBV30	TRBD2	-	TRBJ2-3	TGTGCCTCCGGGACTAGCGGCACAGATACGCAGTATTTT	CASGTSGTDTQYF
TRBV7-9	-	-	TRBJ2-5	TGTGCCAGCAGCTTAGGGGTAAAGCAAGAGACCCAGTACTTC	CASSLGVKQETQYF
TRBV7-8	-	-	TRBJ1-5	TGTGCCAGCAGCCCCCATATGCTAACAGGGAACAATCAGCCCCAGCATTTT	CASSPHMLTGNNQPQHF
TRBV2	TRBD2	-	TRBJ2-4	TGTGCCAGCAGGGAGAGACTAGCGGGAAAAGCCAAAAACATTCAGTACTTC	CASRERLAGKAKNIQYF
TRBV14	-	-	TRBJ2-7	TGTGCCAGCAGCCCGACACTCTACGAGCAGTACTTC	CASSPTLYEQYF
TRBV18	-	-	TRBJ2-7	TGTGCCAGCTCACAAGGACGGGGAGCCTACGAGCAGTACTTC	CASSQGRGAYEQYF
TRBV2	-	-	TRBJ2-1	TGTGCCAGCAGTGAAGAGAGGAGCTCCTACAATGAGCAGTTCTTC	CASSEERSSYNEQFF
TRBV19	-	-	TRBJ2-7	TGTGCCAGTAGTGTGACCGAGAGCTCCTACGAGCAGTACTTC	CASSVTESSYEQYF
TRBV18	-	-	TRBJ1-2	TGTGCCAGCTCACCAGGACGTATCGGCTATGGCTACACCTTC	CASSPGRIGYGYTF
TRBV18	TRBD2	once	TRBJ2-3	TGTGCCAGCTCGTCACTTAGCGGGAGTGGGACAGATACGCAGTATTTT	CASSSLSGSGTDTQYF
TRBV6-5	TRBD1	-	TRBJ2-7	TGTGCCAGCAGTTACGACAGGGACTACGAGCAGTACTTC	CASSYDRDYEQYF
TRBV7-6	TRBD2	-	TRBJ2-3	TGTGCCAGCAGCTTTCCGCCTCAGCGGGAGTTGAAGGGGACAGATACGCAGTATTTT	CASSFPPQRELKGTDTQYF
TRBV10-3	TRBD1	-	TRBJ1-5	TGTGCCATCAGTGCCGGACAGGGGAGGATGCCCCAGCATTTT	CAISAGQGRMPQHF
TRBV6-6	-	once	TRBJ2-4	TGTGCCAGCAGTTGGGACACCAAAAACATTCAGTACTTC	CASSWDTKNIQYF
TRBV19	-	-	TRBJ2-7	TGTGCCAGTAGTACCAGGACAGCCTCCTACGAGCAGTACTTC	CASSTRTASYEQYF
TRBV4-2	TRBD1	-	TRBJ1-5	TGTGCCAGCAGCCAAGATGGGACAGGGGTTTCGGAGTCCCAGCATTTT	CASSQDGTGVSESQHF
TRBV29-1	-	-	TRBJ1-4	TGCAGCGTTATGGGGTGGAATGAAAAACTGTTTTTT	CSVMGWNEKLFF
TRBV5-8	TRBD1	-	TRBJ2-5	TGTGCCAGCAGAGGAAGAGGATTTTCCGGGACAGGACTCCAAGAGACCCAGTACTTC	CASRGRGFSGTGLQETQYF
TRBV5-1	-	-	TRBJ1-5	TGCGCCAGCAGCTTGGCCGGGAGAACCAATCAGCCCCAGCATTTT	CASSLAGRTNQPQHF
TRBV25-1	-	-	TRBJ2-6	TGTGCCAGCAGTGAACAGGGCAAGCGTGGGGCCAACGTCCTGACTTTC	CASSEQGKRGANVLTF
TRBV30	-	-	TRBJ2-5	TGTGCCTGGAGTGCTGGGGGGAGCCAAGAGACCCAGTACTTC	CAWSAGGSQETQYF
TRBV29-1	-	-	TRBJ2-1	TGCAGCGTTGAAGTGAATACCTACAATGAGCAGTTCTTC	CSVEVNTYNEQFF
TRBV6-6	-	-	TRBJ2-7	TGTGCCAGCAGTAAAGCGTCAGGCTCCTACGAGCAGTACTTC	CASSKASGSYEQYF
TRBV4-1	-	-	TRBJ1-5	TGCGCCAGCAGCCAAGAAGGCAGCCTCAATCAGCCCCAGCATTTT	CASSQEGSLNQPQHF
TRBV6-5	-	-	TRBJ2-5	TGTGCCAGCAGTTACACGTACCAAGAGACCCAGTACTTC	CASSYTYQETQYF
TRBV5-1	-	-	TRBJ1-1	TGCGCCAGCAGCTTTACACCGGAGAACACTGAAGCTTTCTTT	CASSFTPENTEAFF
TRBV30	-	-	TRBJ1-1	TGTGCCTGGATGGACAGTACTGAAGCTTTCTTT	CAWMDSTEAFF